The 30 T cell receptor beta chains given below trace back to one sample, sequenced in a study of lymphopenia after photon versus proton radiotherapy. Method: immunoSEQ multiplex PCR; TCRdb's copy keeps in-frame clones and lacks some. The table records around 33,000 clones, about 91% of them present only once. The sequenced sample was peripheral blood, obtained from a patient treated with proton-based radiotherapy. Receptors originate from a woman in her seventies with pancreatic cancer. Some clones in this sample may be carry-over from other donors' samples.

This clone was counted once. The rearrangement links TRBV10-1 to TRBJ2-5; D is perhaps TRBD2 (6 bases). Germline-derived CDR1 and CDR2 are WNHNN and SYGVQD (reference sequence). The CDR3 is made up of 14 amino acids. V was cut by 2 bases and J by 1 base, with 8 bases left in between. CDR3: CASSEGGIQETQYF. As DNA, the CDR3 is TGCGCCAGCAGTGAGGGGGGGATCCAAGAGACCCAGTACTTC.

The chain carries TRBV10-2 and TRBJ2-5; weak D call: TRBD1 (6 bases). Germline assignment: CDR1 WSHSY and CDR2 SAAADI. The CDR3 has 14 amino acids. Trimming took off 1 base at V and 6 bases at J, with 12 bases between the two ends. CDR3 residues: CASSEFLQGKTQYF. The CDR3 region has the DNA TGCGCCAGCAGTGAGTTTTTGCAGGGGAAGACCCAGTACTTC.

The chain has TRBV29-1 and TRBJ2-5, with a possible D match to TRBD1 (5 bases). CDR3 length: 15 residues. CDR1 is SQVTM and CDR2 is ANQGSEA in the germline V gene. V lost 2 bases and J lost 5, with 18 bases in between. CDR3 coding DNA: TGCAGCGTTGAATTTCGCAGGGTCCTTTTGGAGACCCAGTACTTC. Its protein product is CSVEFRRVLLETQYF.

The rearrangement uses TRBV9 and TRBJ2-1, with TRBD1 as a possible D gene (8 bases). The CDR3 is 16 residues long. Trimming removed 3 bases from V and 0 bases from J, with 13 bases in between. Germline loops: CDR1 SGDLS, CDR2 YYNGEE. CDR3 DNA sequence: TGTGCCAGCAGCGAGCGGGGACAGGCCTCCTACAATGAGCAGTTCTTC. It codes for CASSERGQASYNEQFF.

This rearrangement joins TRBV11-2 to TRBJ2-5; 7 bases align to TRBD2. Germline values: CDR1 SGHAT, CDR2 FQNNGV. The ends lost 5 bases at V and 1 base at J; junction bases unmatched: 4. The CDR3 extends over 14 amino acids. CDR3 DNA sequence: TGTGCCAGCAGCGCCGGGACTATCCAAGAGACCCAGTACTTC. Its translation: CASSAGTIQETQYF.

The rearrangement joins TRBV29-1 to TRBJ2-1, with 9 positions matching TRBD2. CDR1 SQVTM and CDR2 ANQGSEA come from the germline V gene. The CDR3 is 13 amino acids. The V gene end was trimmed by 4 bases and the J gene end by 5 bases; junction bases not matched to a gene: 3. The CDR3 sequence: CSVGVAGDNEQFF. DNA of the CDR3: TGCAGCGTTGGAGTAGCGGGAGACAATGAGCAGTTCTTC.

The chain joins TRBV14 to TRBJ2-7; D gene ambiguous. CDR1 and CDR2 from the germline V gene are SGHDN and FVKESK. V was clipped by 4 bases and J by 3 bases, with 16 bases between them. The CDR3 is made up of 15 amino acids. CDR3 loop: CASSRGGGGSYEQYF. CDR3 DNA: TGTGCCAGCAGCCGTGGTGGTGGTGGCAGCTACGAGCAGTACTTC.

The V call is TRBV10-2, the J call TRBJ1-2, with 12 nucleotides matching TRBD1. CDR1 and CDR2 (germline): WSHSY, SAAADI. The CDR3 is 13 amino acids. Unmatched junction bases numbered 4, after V lost 6 bases and J lost 8 bases. CDR3 in DNA: TGCGCCAGCAGGGGACAGGGGGCTATCGGCTACACCTTC. Protein sequence: CASRGQGAIGYTF.

The chain carries TRBV7-9 and TRBJ2-7; perhaps TRBD2 as D (5 bases). Trimming removed 1 base from V and 0 bases from J, with 7 bases in between. The CDR3 is made up of 14 amino acids. Germline values: CDR1 SEHNR, CDR2 FQNEAQ (reference sequence). The CDR3 is CASSLGGGSYEQYF. The CDR3 DNA follows: TGTGCCAGCAGCTTAGGAGGAGGCTCCTACGAGCAGTACTTC.

The rearrangement uses TRBV6-5 and TRBJ1-4; TRBD1 is a possible D gene (6 bases). This CDR3 comprises 16 residues. Germline loops: CDR1 MNHEY, CDR2 SVGAGI. V lost 2 bases to trimming and J lost 0 bases, with 10 bases between them. This chain's CDR3 is CASSYTAGATNEKLFF. The CDR3, as DNA: TGTGCCAGCAGTTACACGGCAGGGGCAACTAATGAAAAACTGTTTTTT.

The chain's CDR3 is CASRRQGSDRSNQPQHF. DNA of the CDR3: TGTGCCAGTAGGAGACAGGGAAGCGATAGGAGCAATCAGCCCCAGCATTTT. V gene TRBV19 combines with J gene TRBJ1-5, with 7 bases aligning to TRBD1. V was clipped by 6 bases and J by 1 base; unmatched bases: 12. This CDR3 has 17 residues. CDR1 LNHDA and CDR2 SQIVND come from the germline V gene (reference sequence).

This clone occurred a few times. The rearrangement joins TRBV19 to TRBJ2-2; TRBD2 aligns across 9 bases. Germline V lookup: CDR1 LNHDA, CDR2 SQIVND (reference sequence). V lost 3 bases, J lost 2 bases, and 4 bases stayed unmatched. The CDR3 is 16 amino acids. The CDR3 sequence is CASSILAGLNTGELFF. The CDR3 DNA reads TGTGCCAGTAGTATTCTAGCGGGACTTAACACCGGGGAGCTGTTTTTT.

This chain uses TRBV5-1 with TRBJ2-2; 7 bases agree with TRBD1. CDR3 length equals 14 residues. CDR1 SGHRS and CDR2 YFSETQ come from the germline V gene. Unmatched junction bases numbered 2, after V lost 6 bases and J lost 0 bases. CDR3 amino acids: CASTDRANTGELFF. CDR3 sequence (DNA): TGCGCCAGCACCGACAGGGCGAACACCGGGGAGCTGTTTTTT.

The CDR3 DNA sequence: TGTGCCAGCAGTTTCGGGCAGCTAGACGAGCAGTACTTC. Encoded protein: CASSFGQLDEQYF. The chain carries TRBV28 and TRBJ2-7, with D unresolved. From germline, CDR1 is MDHEN and CDR2 SYDVKM. This CDR3 is 13 amino acids long. The V and J ends lost 3 bases and 5 bases respectively, with 11 bases between them.

This chain connects TRBV30 to TRBJ2-7, with unresolved D. V dropped 2 bases and J dropped 2 bases, with 7 bases sitting between them. The CDR3 loop spans 12 amino acids. Germline V gene data show CDR1 as GTSNPN and CDR2 as SVGIG (reference sequence). CDR3 in DNA: TGTGCCTGGAGTCCCTACCCCTACGAGCAGTACTTC. It yields the protein CAWSPYPYEQYF. The whole variable domain, filled in from reference TRBV30 and TRBJ2-7, reads SQTIHQWPATLVQPVGSPLSLECTVEGTSNPNLYWYRQAAGRGLQLLFYSVGIGQISSEVPQNLSASRPQDRQFILSSKKLLLSDSGFYLCAWSPYPYEQYFGPGTRLTVT.

The gene calls are TRBV5-1 and TRBJ2-7, with D possibly being TRBD1 or TRBD2 (5 bases each). This CDR3 has 14 amino acids. The V end was cut by 2 bases, the J end by 3 bases, with 12 bases between. Germline V gene data show CDR1 as SGHRS and CDR2 as YFSETQ. CDR3 protein: CASSFRDASYEQYF. The CDR3 DNA reads as TGCGCCAGCAGCTTCCGGGACGCCAGCTACGAGCAGTACTTC.

V and J are TRBV10-2 and TRBJ2-3; maybe TRBD1 (5 bases). This CDR3 region has 15 residues. With 0 bases removed from V and 4 bases from J, the gap between germline ends came to 11 bases. Germline values: CDR1 WSHSY, CDR2 SAAADI. CDR3 DNA: TGCGCCAGCAGTGAGTCGTTTGCAGGGCCAGATACGCAGTATTTT. It yields the protein CASSESFAGPDTQYF.

The CDR3 DNA sequence: TGCGCCAGCAGCTTGGTTAGCGGGAGCTCTCAGACCCAGTACTTC. Translated, it gives CASSLVSGSSQTQYF. The V call is TRBV5-1, the J call TRBJ2-5; the match to TRBD2 covers 9 bases. Trimming removed 0 bases from V and 6 bases from J; junction bases left unmatched: 6. The CDR3 runs to 15 residues. Germline values: CDR1 SGHRS, CDR2 YFSETQ. Full variable domain (remainder filled in from reference TRBV5-1 and TRBJ2-5): KAGVTQTPRYLIKTRGQQVTLSCSPISGHRSVSWYQQTPGQGLQFLFEYFSETQRNKGNFPGRFSGRQFSNSRSEMNVSTLELGDSALYLCASSLVSGSSQTQYFGPGTRLLVL.

The chain links TRBV19 to TRBJ1-3; D not certain. Germline assignment: CDR1 LNHDA and CDR2 SQIVND (reference sequence). Deletions cut 5 bases from V and 8 bases from J, with 19 bases between. The CDR3 is 15 amino acids. The CDR3 region is CASSGSQADRDTIYF. The CDR3 DNA reads TGTGCCAGTAGTGGATCGCAGGCGGACCGGGACACCATATATTTT.

As regards this clone: Other DNA sequences from this sample encode an identical CDR3 as well. This chain uses TRBV2 with TRBJ2-7; perhaps TRBD1 as D (5 bases). The ends were cut back, 2 bases at V and 4 bases at J, with 6 bases in the middle. CDR3 size: 12 residues. Germline V gene data show CDR1 as SNHLY and CDR2 as FYNNEI. For the CDR3, the DNA is TGTGCCAGCAGTGAACAGGGATACGAGCAGTACTTC. It yields the protein CASSEQGYEQYF.

The chain employs TRBV28 and TRBJ1-4, with a tentative D call TRBD1 (5 bases). The germline V gene encodes CDR1 MDHEN and CDR2 SYDVKM. This CDR3 contains 15 residues. V lost 6 bases to trimming and J lost 4 bases, with 15 bases between them. This CDR3 reads CASSPRVANNEKLFF. For the CDR3, the DNA is TGTGCCAGCAGCCCCAGGGTAGCGAATAATGAAAAACTGTTTTTT.

CDR3: CASSEGQGYYGYTF. In DNA, the CDR3 is TGCGCCAGCAGTGAGGGACAGGGATACTATGGCTACACCTTC. This chain uses TRBV10-2 with TRBJ1-2; 8 bases match TRBD1. The CDR3 is 14 residues long. Per germline, CDR1 WSHSY and CDR2 SAAADI. Unmatched junction bases numbered 2, after V lost 2 bases and J lost 3 bases.

This chain joins TRBV15 and TRBJ2-7, with 7 bases matching TRBD1. The CDR3 totals 16 residues. The germline CDR1 and CDR2 sequences are LNHNV and YYDKDF (reference sequence). The V and J ends lost 5 bases and 0 bases, in that order; junction bases with no gene match: 10. The CDR3 loop reads CATSRMTGLYSYEQYF. The CDR3 DNA sequence: TGTGCCACCAGCCGTATGACAGGGCTATACTCCTACGAGCAGTACTTC.

The V call is TRBV5-1, the J call TRBJ1-3; D gene unclear. The ends were cut back, 4 bases at V and 1 base at J, with 9 bases in the middle. The CDR3 runs 14 residues. CDR1 is SGHRS, CDR2 YFSETQ, per germline. CDR3 nucleotides: TGCGCCAGCAGCCCCGGGCGGTCTGGAAACACCATATATTTT. Protein sequence: CASSPGRSGNTIYF.

The chain has TRBV7-2 and TRBJ2-3; TRBD2 matches at 10 bases. Unmatched junction bases numbered 3, after V lost 3 bases and J lost 3 bases. There are 15 residues in the CDR3. Germline loops: CDR1 SGHTA, CDR2 FQGNSA. The CDR3 spells CASSLLAGATDTQYF. CDR3 bases: TGTGCCAGCAGCTTGCTAGCGGGAGCGACAGATACGCAGTATTTT.

V and J are TRBV7-9 and TRBJ2-7; D call uncertain. V lost 4 bases, J lost 5 bases, and 15 bases lay in between. The CDR3 is made up of 14 amino acids. Germline lookup yields CDR1 SEHNR and CDR2 FQNEAQ (reference sequence). CDR3 in amino acids: CASSYTWDGNEQYF. CDR3 nucleotides: TGTGCCAGCAGCTATACCTGGGATGGGAACGAGCAGTACTTC.

V usage is TRBV5-6 and J usage is TRBJ2-3; D not certain. Trimming shortened V by 2 bases and J by 0 bases, and 13 bases separated the two germline ends. The CDR3 loop spans 16 amino acids. Germline V gene sequence: CDR1 SGHDT, CDR2 YYEEEE. CDR3 coding DNA: TGTGCCAGCAGCTTCTGGGTCATTTCTAGCACAGATACGCAGTATTTT. Encoded protein: CASSFWVISSTDTQYF.

The V and J genes are TRBV6-5 and TRBJ1-2, with D perhaps TRBD1 (6 bases). Germline V gene data show CDR1 as MNHEY and CDR2 as SVGAGI. The ends were cut back, 0 bases at V and 7 bases at J, with 15 bases in the middle. The CDR3 runs 15 residues. CDR3: CASSYSPDSYRGYTF. Written as DNA, the CDR3 is TGTGCCAGCAGTTACTCTCCGGACAGTTATCGTGGCTACACCTTC.

V is TRBV5-5 and J is TRBJ1-1; D may be TRBD1 (5 bases). V lost 4 bases and J 2 bases, leaving 15 bases between the germline ends. CDR1 is SGHKS and CDR2 is YYEKEE in the germline V gene (reference sequence). The CDR3 consists of 15 residues. CDR3: CASSPLAGVNTEAFF. For the CDR3, the DNA is TGTGCCAGCAGCCCTTTAGCGGGGGTTAACACTGAAGCTTTCTTT.

The chain recombines TRBV11-3 with TRBJ2-1; 12 positions match TRBD2. Looked up from germline, CDR1 is SGHNT and CDR2 is YENEEA. V gave up 5 bases and J gave up 6 bases; unmatched junction bases: 5. This CDR3 region has 15 residues. The CDR3 region is CASSPQTSGSNEQFF. CDR3 coding DNA: TGTGCCAGCAGCCCCCAGACTAGCGGGAGCAATGAGCAGTTCTTC.